The 16 T cell receptor beta chains below all came from one sample that was sequenced in a study of blood T cell repertoires in COVID-19. The assay was immunoSEQ multiplex PCR, and TCRdb's table has in-frame clones only and misses some. The sample contains some 200,000 clones, nearly 90% of which appear only once. The specimen sequenced was peripheral blood. The receptors here all came from a woman aged 18-29 years who had recovered from COVID-19.

The CDR3 nucleotides are TGTGCCAGCAGAGACAGTACAAACATTCAGTACTTC. It yields the protein CASRDSTNIQYF. This chain links TRBV6-5 with TRBJ2-4; D is perhaps TRBD1 (5 bases). Trimming removed 6 bases at V and 6 bases at J, with 9 bases between. This CDR3 spans 12 amino acids. Germline V gene sequence: CDR1 MNHEY, CDR2 SVGAGI.

This rearrangement joins TRBV6-5 to TRBJ1-2; D unclear. The V gene's germline CDR1 is MNHEY and CDR2 SVGAGI. This CDR3 region has 15 residues. V was pared by 0 bases and J by 5 bases, with 13 bases between. The CDR3, as DNA: TGTGCCAGCAGTTACTCGGCAGTTACCGATTATGGCTACACCTTC. Its translation is CASSYSAVTDYGYTF.

In this sample, this clone turned up once. The genes are TRBV29-1 and TRBJ2-7; 7 bases align to TRBD1. The junction had 12 bases not matched to a gene; V was cut back by 1 base and J by 3 bases. This CDR3 is built from 16 residues. CDR1 and CDR2 (germline): SQVTM, ANQGSEA. In nucleotides, the CDR3 is TGCAGCGTTGAAGGAACTAAAAGTGACAGGGACTACGAGCAGTACTTC. Translation gives CSVEGTKSDRDYEQYF.

This rearrangement joins TRBV7-2 to TRBJ2-5; TRBD1 aligns across 7 bases. The J segment lost 4 bases and the V segment lost 3 bases, leaving 5 bases of the junction unmatched. The germline gives CDR1 SGHTA, CDR2 FQGNSA. This CDR3 is built from 14 residues. CDR3 bases: TGTGCCAGCAGCTTGACAGGGCTAGGAGAGACCCAGTACTTC. It is translated as CASSLTGLGETQYF.

This sequence joins TRBV19 and TRBJ1-5, with 12 bases aligning to TRBD1. Germline V gives CDR1 LNHDA, CDR2 SQIVND (reference sequence). The CDR3 contains 18 residues. Losses at the gene ends were 6 bases for V and 0 bases for J; bases not matched to a gene: 9. Here the CDR3 DNA reads TGTGCCAGTAGGAAAGGGACAGGGGGCCCCTTTAGCAATCAGCCCCAGCATTTT. It yields the protein CASRKGTGGPFSNQPQHF.

The chain carries TRBV14 and TRBJ1-1, with TRBD1 identical over 8 bases. Trimming took 1 base from V and 0 from J; bases not matched to a gene: 1. Per the germline V gene, CDR1 is SGHDN and CDR2 is FVKESK. The length of the CDR3 is 15 residues. The DNA of the CDR3 is TGTGCCAGCAGCCAAGCAGGGGGCATGAACACTGAAGCTTTCTTT. It is translated as CASSQAGGMNTEAFF.

The V gene is TRBV27, the J gene TRBJ2-3, with D perhaps TRBD2 (5 bases). The CDR3 is 14 residues long. The germline V gene encodes CDR1 MNHEY and CDR2 SMNVEV (reference sequence). V gave up 4 bases and J gave up 0 bases, with 8 bases separating them. CDR3 residues: CASSYWTSTDTQYF. The CDR3 DNA reads TGTGCCAGCAGTTATTGGACTAGCACAGATACGCAGTATTTT.

The chain recombines TRBV5-6 with TRBJ2-3; a possible D gene is TRBD2 (5 bases). The CDR3 is 15 residues long. Trimming cost V 1 base and J 1 base, with 10 bases left between them. Per the germline V gene, CDR1 is SGHDT and CDR2 is YYEEEE. The DNA of the CDR3 is TGTGCCAGCAGCTTGTCCCTCGGGGGCACAGATACGCAGTATTTT. The encoded protein is CASSLSLGGTDTQYF.

The chain couples TRBV4-1 to TRBJ2-3; D is unresolved. Trimming left V 2 bases short and J 5 bases short, with 5 bases between. Germline CDR1 MGHRA, CDR2 YSYEKL. This CDR3 is built from 12 residues. The DNA for the CDR3 is TGCGCCAGCAGCCAACACATAGATACGCAGTATTTT. Translating it yields CASSQHIDTQYF.

This clone turned up a few times. This CDR3 reads CASSLSRGGRIDLPHYGYTF. As DNA, the CDR3 is TGTGCCAGCAGTTTATCTCGTGGAGGGAGAATTGATTTACCTCACTATGGCTACACCTTC. V usage is TRBV27 and J usage is TRBJ1-2; D uncertain. V was cut by 0 bases and J by 3 bases, with 26 bases left in between. CDR3 size: 20 residues. Germline V CDR1 and CDR2: MNHEY, SMNVEV (reference sequence).

The chain couples TRBV9 to TRBJ2-2; tentatively, D is TRBD2 (6 bases). The CDR3 totals 16 residues. Trimming took off 0 bases at V and 1 base at J, with 10 bases between the two ends. Germline CDR1 SGDLS, CDR2 YYNGEE. CDR3 nucleotides: TGTGCCAGCAGCGTAGAAGGAGGGTTGAACACCGGGGAGCTGTTTTTT. It is translated as CASSVEGGLNTGELFF.

V is TRBV9 and J is TRBJ2-1; TRBD2 aligns across 11 bases. V shed 3 bases and J 14 bases; nucleotides not matched to a gene: 10. CDR1 and CDR2 (germline): SGDLS, YYNGEE. CDR3 length equals 14 residues. In nucleotides, the CDR3 is TGTGCCAGCAGCGCCCAGACTAGCGGGGTATATAAGTTCTTC. It codes for CASSAQTSGVYKFF. The complete variable domain, with remaining parts taken from reference TRBV9 and TRBJ2-1, reads DSGVTQTPKHLITATGQRVTLRCSPRSGDLSVYWYQQSLDQGLQFLIQYYNGEERAKGNILERFSAQQFPDLHSELNLSSLELGDSALYFCASSAQTSGVYKFFGPGTRLTVL.

This clone came up a few times. The V gene is TRBV12-5, the J gene TRBJ2-1; TRBD2 aligns across 8 bases. This CDR3 has 15 amino acids. The V gene end was trimmed by 4 bases and the J gene end by 8 bases; junction bases not matched to a gene: 10. Per germline, CDR1 LGHNT and CDR2 FRNRAP. The CDR3 here is CASGYGSGALDEQFF. As DNA, the CDR3 is TGTGCTAGTGGTTATGGTAGCGGGGCGTTGGATGAGCAGTTCTTC.

The rearrangement joins TRBV7-2 to TRBJ2-7; perhaps TRBD2 as D (6 bases). This CDR3 is built from 16 residues. Looked up from germline, CDR1 is SGHTA and CDR2 is FQGNSA. V lost 7 bases to trimming and J lost 2 bases, with 21 bases between them. CDR3 bases: TGTGCCAGCACCCTATGGCGGGACGCACGTCCCTACGAGCAGTACTTC. This gives the protein CASTLWRDARPYEQYF.

Here the CDR3 DNA reads TGTGCCAGCAAGAGCGGGGGGCAATCTGGAAACACCATATATTTT. Residues: CASKSGGQSGNTIYF. The gene calls are TRBV6-5 and TRBJ1-3; the D gene is possibly TRBD1 (6 bases). The germline V gene encodes CDR1 MNHEY and CDR2 SVGAGI. CDR3 size: 15 residues. Trimming cost V 7 bases and J 1 base, with 14 bases left between them.

This clone occurred once. The rearrangement uses TRBV15 and TRBJ2-1, with D possibly TRBD1 on 6 matching bases. The CDR3 totals 16 residues. Germline CDR1 LNHNV, CDR2 YYDKDF (reference sequence). V lost 0 bases and J 2 bases, leaving 11 bases between the germline ends. CDR3 DNA: TGTGCCACCAGCAGAGATCGTAACAGGGCCTACAATGAGCAGTTCTTC. It yields the protein CATSRDRNRAYNEQFF.